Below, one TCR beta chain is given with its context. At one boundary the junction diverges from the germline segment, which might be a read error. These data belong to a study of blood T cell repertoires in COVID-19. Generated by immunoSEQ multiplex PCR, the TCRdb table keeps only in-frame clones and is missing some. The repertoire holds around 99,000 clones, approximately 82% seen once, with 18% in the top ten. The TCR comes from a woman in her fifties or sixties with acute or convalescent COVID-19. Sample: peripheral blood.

DNA for the CDR3: TGTGCCAGCTCACCCGACAAGACCTATGGCTTCACCTTC. This codes for CASSPDKTYGFTF. The chain joins TRBV18 to TRBJ1-2; D is uncertain. This CDR3 spans 13 amino acids. CDR1 and CDR2 (germline): KGHSH, LQKENI.